A selection of T cell receptor beta chains follows, all from one sample in a study of early stage breast cancer tumors. Sequencing was performed with immunoSEQ multiplex PCR; in TCRdb, only in-frame clones are kept and a portion is missing. The repertoire holds approximately 70,000 clones, 75% to 90% seen once, with approximately 4.5% in the top ten. The sample consisted of blood. All receptors derive from a person aged 40-50 years with breast cancer. CDR3s leave out the opening cysteine and the closing phenylalanine or tryptophan. Fields, in order: V gene, CDR3 length, J gene, CDR3 protein.

TRBV19	14	TRBJ2-5	ASSATSGGAWETQY
TRBV5-8	12	TRBJ1-4	ASSLYSANEKLF
TRBV28	12	TRBJ1-2	ASSHGTFLMGYT
TRBV7-2	13	TRBJ1-3	ASSLGRKGGNTIY
TRBV6-1	11	TRBJ2-1	ASGTGAYNEQF
TRBV2	12	TRBJ2-7	ASSRQGARYEQY
TRBV10-3	13	TRBJ1-1	AISDPGRMNTEAF
TRBV9	12	TRBJ1-5	ASSGGQGMQPQH
TRBV28	11	TRBJ2-3	ASSSYGTDTQY
TRBV5-4	14	TRBJ2-1	ASSLGKGSGVGEQF
TRBV6-1	10	TRBJ1-1	ASSEVVVDAF
TRBV7-8	10	TRBJ1-3	ASSKGGNTIY
TRBV4-1	11	TRBJ2-5	ASSPIQKETQY
TRBV9	13	TRBJ2-6	ASSPTGVGANVLT
TRBV19	14	TRBJ1-5	ASSMSPAGDNQPQH
TRBV5-4	13	TRBJ2-6	ASNAGPSGANVLT
TRBV19	14	TRBJ2-7	ASSKGLAGETYEQY
TRBV7-9	10	TRBJ1-1	ASSLSDLAAF
TRBV4-2	14	TRBJ2-3	ASSQVDRGHGDTQY
TRBV27	10	TRBJ1-2	ASSLGTGGYT
TRBV18	15	TRBJ2-1	ASSPFSGVGSYNEQF
TRBV29-1	11	TRBJ2-7	SGGQDVGYEQY
TRBV27	12	TRBJ2-1	ASSLGSSYNEQF
TRBV7-9	10	TRBJ2-3	ASSRELGTQY
TRBV5-6	10	TRBJ1-1	ASSTPTNEAF